The rows below give T cell receptor beta chains drawn from one sample of a study of T-cell reconstitution after alpha-beta-depleted transplantation in children. Via MiXCR, TCRdb re-called the PCR reads, giving one row per CDR3 protein. The table shows fewer than 250,000 distinct CDR3 sequences, with approximately 15% occurring only once. This material consisted of PBMCs, mostly from graft donor cells, taken 360 days after TCRalphabeta/CD19-depleted stem cell transplant. The receptors were sampled from a male patient aged 2-9 years who had a stem cell transplant for acute lymphoblastic leukemia, so the T cells may come from the graft donor. Both conserved end residues are part of each CDR3. A D gene is named only where the DNA matches it firmly. Some rows mark clone size as missing; the rest say once, few, many or name a class of expanded clone.

D,V,size,J,DNA,CDR3
-,TRBV12-3/TRBV12-4,-,TRBJ2-3,TGTGCCAGCAGTTCCTGGACAGCAGATACGCAGTATTTT,CASSSWTADTQYF
TRBD1,TRBV6-5,-,TRBJ1-2,TGTGCCAGCAATACAGGGGCCGATGGCTACACCTTC,CASNTGADGYTF
-,TRBV15,once,TRBJ2-6,TGTGCCACCAGCAGAGGGAGCCGCTCTGGGGCCAACGTCCTGACTTTC,CATSRGSRSGANVLTF
-,TRBV24-1,-,TRBJ2-3,TGTGCCACCAGTGATTGGGGGAGCCAGGCGGGCACAGATACGCAGTATTTT,CATSDWGSQAGTDTQYF
-,TRBV7-7,-,TRBJ2-3,TGTGCCAGCAGCTTAGGACAGGCTAGCACAGATACGCAGTATTTT,CASSLGQASTDTQYF
-,TRBV27,-,TRBJ1-6,TGTGCCAGCAGTTTTTTGGGGAGGGGAGGAATGCTTTCACCCCTCCACTTT,CASSFLGRGGMLSPLHF
-,TRBV12-3/TRBV12-4,-,TRBJ1-5,TGTGCCAGCAGTTTTGACAGTCCTCTGTGTCAGCCCCAGCATTTT,CASSFDSPLCQPQHF
-,TRBV18,few,TRBJ2-7,TGTGCCAGCTCACCACTCGGGCCAGACGAGCAGTACTTC,CASSPLGPDEQYF
-,TRBV6-2/TRBV6-3,many,TRBJ2-1,TGTGCCAGCAGTTACTGCGGAGGTGGGTGTGGTGAGCAGTTCTTC,CASSYCGGGCGEQFF
-,TRBV12-3/TRBV12-4,-,TRBJ2-3,TGTGCCAGCAGTTTCGACCGGACTGGATGCTCTGGTACGCAGTATTTT,CASSFDRTGCSGTQYF
-,TRBV15,-,TRBJ2-7,TGTGCCACCAGCAGAGACGGGCTTGTCCGCTACGAGCAGTACTTC,CATSRDGLVRYEQYF
-,TRBV25-1,few,TRBJ2-7,TGTGCCAGCACTAGCTCTACCTCCTACGAGCAGTACTTC,CASTSSTSYEQYF
-,TRBV6-2/TRBV6-3,-,TRBJ1-6,TGTGCCAGCGGCCGGGGGGTATCGGAATCACCCCTCCACTTT,CASGRGVSESPLHF
TRBD2,TRBV4-2,few,TRBJ2-2,TGTGCCAGCAGCGGTCCCGGGACTAGCGGGGGGGCCGGAGACGGGGAGCTGTTTTTT,CASSGPGTSGGAGDGELFF
-,TRBV28,few,TRBJ1-1,TGTGCCAGCAGACCCCCGGGGGCGAACACTGAAGCTTTCTTT,CASRPPGANTEAFF
TRBD2,TRBV11-2,-,TRBJ2-2,TGTGCCAGCAGCTACAGATCTAGCGGGGGGGCGGGGGAGCTGTTTTTT,CASSYRSSGGAGELFF
TRBD1,TRBV4-3,many,TRBJ1-2,TGCGCCAGCAGCCAAGATCATCAGGGGGACGGCTACACCTTC,CASSQDHQGDGYTF
-,TRBV7-9,many,TRBJ1-5,TGTGCCAGCAGTCATACCAAGGACGCGATGCCCCAGCATTTT,CASSHTKDAMPQHF
-,TRBV11-2,-,TRBJ1-2,TGTGCCAGCAGCCTGCTTGGGCGCATGCGGAACTATGGCTACACCTTC,CASSLLGRMRNYGYTF
TRBD1,TRBV5-1,-,TRBJ2-7,TGCGCCAGCAGCTACGGGACAGGGGGCATTACCCCCTCTACCTACGAGCAGTACTTC,CASSYGTGGITPSTYEQYF
TRBD2,TRBV7-2,-,TRBJ2-1,TGTGCCAGCAGGGATCGCGGGGGGTCCTACAATGAGCAGTTCTTC,CASRDRGGSYNEQFF
-,TRBV20-1,-,TRBJ2-1,TGCAGTGCTACCTACAGGGTAGGTGAGCAGTTCTTC,CSATYRVGEQFF
-,TRBV10-3,few,TRBJ2-7,TGTGCCATCAGTGCTGGCACAGAAGTCTACGAGCAGTACTTC,CAISAGTEVYEQYF
-,TRBV11-1,-,TRBJ2-1,TGTGCCAGCAGCTTTCAATGGGGGGCAGCGAGCTCCTACAATGAGCAGTTCTTC,CASSFQWGAASSYNEQFF
TRBD2,TRBV7-2,-,TRBJ2-7,TGTGCCAGCAGCCATGAGACTAGCGAACCATACGAGCAGTACTTC,CASSHETSEPYEQYF
TRBD2,TRBV6-5,-,TRBJ2-1,TGTGCCAGCAGTTACCAGCGGGGGGGCTACAATGAGCAGTTCTTC,CASSYQRGGYNEQFF
-,TRBV12-3/TRBV12-4,-,TRBJ2-1,TGTGCCACCCAGTCGACAATAAACTCCTACAATGAGCAGTTCTTC,CATQSTINSYNEQFF
TRBD1,TRBV12-3/TRBV12-4,-,TRBJ2-2,TGTGCCAGCAGTCAAGGGACAGGGGGCATCGGGGAGCTGTTTTTT,CASSQGTGGIGELFF
-,TRBV5-1,few,TRBJ1-1,TGCGCCAGCAGCTTGAGGTCAGGAGGCTCTGAAGCTTTCTTT,CASSLRSGGSEAFF